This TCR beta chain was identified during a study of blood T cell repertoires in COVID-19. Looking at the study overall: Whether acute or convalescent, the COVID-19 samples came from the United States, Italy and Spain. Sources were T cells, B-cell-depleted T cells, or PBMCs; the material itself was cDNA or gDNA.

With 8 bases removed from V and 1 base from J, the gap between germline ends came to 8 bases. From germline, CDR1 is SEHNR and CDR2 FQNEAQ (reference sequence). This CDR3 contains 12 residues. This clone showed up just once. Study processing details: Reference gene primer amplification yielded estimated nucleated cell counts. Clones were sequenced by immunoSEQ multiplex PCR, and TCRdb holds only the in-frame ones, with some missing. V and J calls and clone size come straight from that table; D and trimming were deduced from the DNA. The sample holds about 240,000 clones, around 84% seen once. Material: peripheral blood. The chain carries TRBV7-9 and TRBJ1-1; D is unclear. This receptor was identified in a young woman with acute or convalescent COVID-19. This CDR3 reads CASLPGNTEAFF. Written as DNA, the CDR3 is TGTGCCAGCCTCCCCGGGAACACTGAAGCTTTCTTT.